This T cell receptor (beta chain) is drawn from a study of long-term antiretroviral therapy in people with HIV. Study context: Sampling started about a decade before the 2015 immediate-ART recommendation.

Per the germline V gene, CDR1 is SEHNR and CDR2 is FQNEAQ (reference sequence). The V gene end was trimmed by 4 bases and the J gene end by 0 bases; junction bases not matched to a gene: 2. The CDR3 runs to 15 residues. The libraries were made with immunoSEQ v3.0 at survey level. The target of sequencing was 40,000-50,000 T-cell genomes per sample. This table comes from immunoSEQ multiplex PCR, and its TCRdb copy is limited to in-frame clones, with some not included. The data show tens of thousands of clones, roughly 82% seen once. As to this clone: Its antigen remains unknown.

Study-level points and caveats: Controls showed broader CDR3 length ranges than did the HIV repertoires.

The clonotype comes from a man aged 25-45 years with HIV. The sequences come from unsorted PBMCs, collected roughly 5.9 years after starting antiretroviral therapy. The gene calls are TRBV7-9 and TRBJ1-1; 10 nucleotides align to TRBD1. The CDR3 region is CASSSGQGVNTEAFF. In nucleotides, the CDR3 is TGTGCCAGCAGCTCCGGACAGGGGGTGAACACTGAAGCTTTCTTT.